The TCR beta chain described here comes from a study of blood T cell repertoires in COVID-19. Study summary: COVID-19 samples from acute and convalescent phases originated in the United States, Italy and Spain. Nucleic acid was either cDNA or gDNA, and it came from T cells, B-cell-depleted T cells, or PBMCs.

Losses at the gene ends were 4 bases for V and 4 bases for J; bases not matched to a gene: 6. CDR3 length equals 15 residues. Germline CDR1 is SGHRS and CDR2 is YFSETQ. Under the authors' procedure: Estimated nucleated cell counts came from reference gene primer amplification. Sequencing was performed with immunoSEQ multiplex PCR; in TCRdb, only in-frame clones are kept and a portion is missing. That table is the source of V, J and clone size, and D and trimming were worked out from the DNA. Here the sample spans 80,000 to 100,000 clones, roughly 80% being singletons. The sequence was collected from a man aged 70-80 years with active or convalescent COVID-19. Sequencing input: peripheral blood. The rearrangement uses TRBV5-1 and TRBJ1-3; 9 positions match TRBD1. CDR3 in amino acids: CASSGGTGRGNTIYF. The CDR3 region has the DNA TGCGCCAGCAGCGGCGGGACAGGGAGGGGAAACACCATATATTTT.